A single sample gave rise to the 27 T cell receptor beta chains below, sequenced in a study of cytomegalovirus exposure and HLA in healthy donors. A multiplex PCR was run with 60 Vbeta primers and 13 Jbeta primers. The protocol was immunoSEQ multiplex PCR, while the TCRdb copy is restricted to in-frame clones and leaves out a portion. Counted here are approximately 88,000 clones, more than 75% occurring once; the ten biggest clones make up 4% to 5.5%. Source material: PBMCs. The receptors here all came from a man aged 25 to 45 in good health and CMV-seropositive.

The DNA of the CDR3 is TGCAGCGTAACACTAGAAGACTACGAGCAGTACTTC. It translates to CSVTLEDYEQYF. V and J are TRBV29-1 and TRBJ2-7; possibly TRBD2 for D (5 bases). Trimming took 6 bases from V and 3 from J, leaving 12 bases between them. Germline V gene sequence: CDR1 SQVTM, CDR2 ANQGSEA. CDR3 size: 12 residues.

A few counts support this clone. This chain links TRBV7-9 with TRBJ2-5; D not resolved. There are 11 residues in the CDR3. The germline CDR1 and CDR2 sequences are SEHNR and FQNEAQ (reference sequence). V lost 4 bases, J lost 11 bases, and 11 bases lay in between. Written as DNA, the CDR3 is TGTGCCAGCAGCTCAAAAGACGGGCAGTACTTC. It codes for CASSSKDGQYF.

This clone was seen only once. This sequence joins TRBV29-1 and TRBJ1-1, with a possible D match to TRBD1 (6 bases). The V and J ends lost 5 bases and 4 bases respectively, with 11 bases between them. CDR1 SQVTM and CDR2 ANQGSEA come from the germline V gene. The CDR3 covers 12 residues. CDR3: CSVLSRGTEAFF. CDR3 coding DNA: TGCAGCGTTCTCTCCAGGGGCACTGAAGCTTTCTTT.

The chain uses TRBV28 and TRBJ2-7, with TRBD1 matching over 7 bases. CDR1 is MDHEN, CDR2 SYDVKM, per germline. This CDR3 contains 14 residues. V shed 6 bases, J shed 0 bases, and the junction held 5 bases outside the gene matches. The CDR3 spells CASRGQLSSYEQYF. Here the CDR3 DNA reads TGTGCCAGCAGGGGACAGCTGAGCTCCTACGAGCAGTACTTC.

The chain employs TRBV6-6 and TRBJ2-5, with D maybe TRBD2 (7 bases). The CDR3 sequence is 14 residues long. The germline V gene encodes CDR1 MNHNY and CDR2 SVGAGI (reference sequence). The V end was cut by 11 bases, the J end by 2 bases, with 18 bases between. CDR3 DNA: TGTGCCTCTAGGGAGGGGGGGCTACAAGAGACCCAGTACTTC. Protein sequence: CASREGGLQETQYF.

This clone came up a few times. This chain joins TRBV20-1 and TRBJ1-2; D is perhaps TRBD1 (5 bases). Germline CDR1 and CDR2: DFQATT and SNEGSKA (reference sequence). This CDR3 is built from 9 residues. CDR3 amino acids: CKGVDGYTF. The CDR3 DNA follows: TGCAAAGGGGTGGATGGCTACACCTTC.

The chain recombines TRBV4-1 with TRBJ2-3; 8 positions agree with TRBD1. Germline CDR1 is MGHRA and CDR2 is YSYEKL. The CDR3 runs 15 residues. With V trimmed by 3 bases and J by 5 bases, 7 bases remained unmatched. Written as DNA, the CDR3 is TGCGCCAGCAGCCACCCGGACAGGGTTGAAGATACGCAGTATTTT. Protein sequence: CASSHPDRVEDTQYF.

The chain links TRBV30 to TRBJ2-5, with 8 bases aligning to TRBD2. The CDR3 spans 14 residues. In germline, CDR1 is GTSNPN, CDR2 SVGIG (reference sequence). With 4 bases clipped from V and 5 bases from J, the junction kept 9 bases outside the gene matches. The CDR3 reads CAWTRSGSWETQYF. The CDR3 nucleotides are TGTGCCTGGACCAGGAGCGGGAGCTGGGAGACCCAGTACTTC.

The rearrangement links TRBV6-1 to TRBJ2-1, with D possibly TRBD1 on 5 matching bases. Germline V gene lookup returns CDR1 MNHNS and CDR2 SASEGT. The length of the CDR3 is 13 residues. The germline V and J ends were trimmed by 3 bases and 12 bases, with 15 bases remaining between them. The DNA of the CDR3 is TGTGCCAGCAGTGACAGGGAAAATATCGGGCAGTTCTTC. Its protein product is CASSDRENIGQFF.

This sequence joins TRBV21-1 and TRBJ1-1. TRBV21-1 is a pseudogene segment. CDR3 length: 15 residues. In DNA form, the CDR3 reads TGTGCCAGCAGCAAGTACGCGGGGGGGCCCACTGAAGCTTTCTTT. Its translation: CASSKYAGGPTEAFF.

The chain recombines TRBV9 with TRBJ1-2; a possible D gene is TRBD1 (5 bases). Germline loops: CDR1 SGDLS, CDR2 YYNGEE. The CDR3 runs to 18 residues. The V and J ends lost 1 base and 0 bases respectively, with 19 bases between them. The CDR3 is CASSVNRGRGEPNYGYTF. The CDR3 DNA is TGTGCCAGCAGCGTAAATCGGGGGAGAGGGGAGCCTAACTATGGCTACACCTTC.

The gene calls are TRBV7-9 and TRBJ2-1, with 8 bases that match TRBD2. The CDR3 length is 14 residues. Germline V gene sequence: CDR1 SEHNR, CDR2 FQNEAQ (reference sequence). Trimming cost V 5 bases and J 5 bases; bases outside gene matches: 5. The CDR3 sequence is CASSLTSGDNEQFF. Written as DNA, the CDR3 is TGTGCCAGCAGCCTAACTAGCGGTGACAATGAGCAGTTCTTC.

V and J are TRBV21-1 and TRBJ1-2. TRBV21-1 is recorded as a pseudogene. The CDR3 is 14 amino acids. In nucleotides, the CDR3 is TGTGCCAGCAGCAAAGGGGGAGGAAACTATGGCTACACCTTC. Its protein product is CASSKGGGNYGYTF.

V usage is TRBV19 and J usage is TRBJ2-7; possibly TRBD2 for D (6 bases). V dropped 5 bases and J dropped 4 bases, with 12 bases sitting between them. The V gene's germline CDR1 is LNHDA and CDR2 SQIVND (reference sequence). This CDR3 is built from 13 residues. The CDR3 loop reads CASSGGGQYEQYF. CDR3 in DNA: TGTGCCAGTAGTGGCGGAGGGCAATACGAGCAGTACTTC.

The gene calls are TRBV12-5 and TRBJ1-1; D call uncertain. The CDR3 sequence is 12 residues long. V lost 4 bases to trimming and J lost 7 bases, with 10 bases between them. CDR1 LGHNT and CDR2 FRNRAP come from the germline V gene. This CDR3 reads CASGSRSYEAFF. The CDR3 bases are TGTGCTAGTGGTTCCCGGTCCTATGAAGCTTTCTTT.

The chain links TRBV5-4 to TRBJ1-1; D unresolved. This CDR3 contains 16 residues. Trimming removed 4 bases from V and 0 bases from J, with 16 bases in between. The germline V gene encodes CDR1 SGHNT and CDR2 YYREEE (reference sequence). In DNA, the CDR3 is TGTGCCAGCAGCCCGGCCCCGGGTTCCATGAACACTGAAGCTTTCTTT. Translation: CASSPAPGSMNTEAFF.

This chain uses TRBV20-1 with TRBJ1-1; possibly TRBD1 for D (5 bases). CDR1 DFQATT and CDR2 SNEGSKA come from the germline V gene (reference sequence). This CDR3 comprises 11 residues. Trimming took off 0 bases at V and 7 bases at J, with 6 bases between the two ends. This chain's CDR3 is CSAREDSEAFF. For the CDR3, the DNA is TGCAGTGCTAGAGAAGACAGTGAAGCTTTCTTT.

This clone was counted between two and nine times. The chain joins TRBV25-1 to TRBJ2-5, with TRBD1 matching over 8 bases. V was pared by 7 bases and J by 1 base, with 8 bases of the junction left unmatched. CDR3 length: 15 residues. Germline CDR1 MGHDK, CDR2 SYGVNS. The DNA of the CDR3 is TGTGCCAGCACCTACGACAGGGGACCCCAAGAGACCCAGTACTTC. Encoded protein: CASTYDRGPQETQYF.

The chain combines TRBV7-3 with TRBJ2-3, with 13 bases matching TRBD2. V lost 5 bases to trimming and J lost 2 bases; unmatched junction nucleotides: 13. From germline, CDR1 is SGHTA and CDR2 FQGTGA. The CDR3 contains 19 residues. The CDR3 DNA reads as TGTGCCAGCAGCCTTATGCCCATGGGGACTAGCGGGGCCACAGATACGCAGTATTTT. It specifies CASSLMPMGTSGATDTQYF.

The chain is built from TRBV29-1 and TRBJ1-1, with 7 bases fitting TRBD1. The CDR3 runs 13 residues. The V gene's germline CDR1 is SQVTM and CDR2 ANQGSEA. The CDR3 nucleotides are TGCAGTGTAAGGCCGGGACAGATCTTGAGCGCTTTCTTT. Its translation is CSVRPGQILSAFF.

This clone was found a few times. The chain joins TRBV7-3 to TRBJ1-1, with D uncertain. The length of the CDR3 is 12 residues. V was shortened by 1 base and J by 8 bases, with 8 bases between the two germline ends. CDR1 and CDR2 (germline): SGHTA, FQGTGA. CDR3 loop: CASSLSGGEAFF. The CDR3 coding sequence is TGTGCCAGCAGCTTAAGTGGCGGGGAAGCTTTCTTT.

The rearrangement uses TRBV15 and TRBJ1-2; D remains unclear. From germline, CDR1 is LNHNV and CDR2 YYDKDF (reference sequence). The CDR3 consists of 15 residues. Trimming left V 0 bases short and J 0 bases short, with 8 bases between. The CDR3 loop reads CATSRDPQTNYGYTF. The CDR3 bases are TGTGCCACCAGCAGAGATCCCCAGACTAACTATGGCTACACCTTC.

The chain uses TRBV28 and TRBJ1-1; D might be TRBD1 (5 bases). This CDR3 region has 14 residues. With 2 bases removed from V and 8 bases from J, the gap between germline ends came to 15 bases. Germline CDR1 MDHEN, CDR2 SYDVKM. The DNA for the CDR3 is TGTGCCAGCAGTTTAGGCGTCAGGGAGGCGGAAGCTTTCTTT. It encodes CASSLGVREAEAFF. Based on the CDR3 plus reference TRBV28 and TRBJ1-1, the full variable domain is DVKVTQSSRYLVKRTGEKVFLECVQDMDHENMFWYRQDPGLGLRLIYFSYDVKMKEKGDIPEGYSVSREKKERFSLILESASTNQTSMYLCASSLGVREAEAFFGQGTRLTVV.

The chain combines TRBV18 with TRBJ1-5; D possibly corresponds to TRBD1 (6 bases). The CDR3 covers 14 residues. V shed 4 bases and J shed 4 bases, with 11 bases lying between them. Germline V gives CDR1 KGHSH, CDR2 LQKENI. The DNA for the CDR3 is TGTGCCAGCTCACAAGGACAGAGTAATCAGCCCCAGCATTTT. This translates into CASSQGQSNQPQHF.

This clone was seen a single time. This chain joins TRBV28 and TRBJ1-2, with 7 bases lining up with TRBD1. The germline gives CDR1 MDHEN, CDR2 SYDVKM. Losses at the gene ends were 5 bases for V and 5 bases for J; bases not matched to a gene: 8. The CDR3 loop spans 14 amino acids. In DNA form, the CDR3 reads TGTGCCAGCAGTCCTGACAGGGCAGGTTATGGCTACACCTTC. This sequence encodes CASSPDRAGYGYTF.

The gene calls are TRBV6-5 and TRBJ1-2; weak D call: TRBD1 (5 bases). This CDR3 is 15 amino acids long. CDR1 and CDR2 from the germline V gene are MNHEY and SVGAGI. Trimming stripped 5 bases from V and 6 bases from J, with 19 bases between. The DNA of the CDR3 is TGTGCCAGCAGTAGGACCGGGGGTCAGGAAGATGGCTACACCTTC. This gives the protein CASSRTGGQEDGYTF.

This sequence joins TRBV6-4 and TRBJ2-3, with 7 bases matching TRBD2. The junction had 3 bases not matched to a gene; V was cut back by 0 bases and J by 3 bases. Germline V CDR1 and CDR2: MRHNA, SNTAGT. CDR3 length: 15 residues. For the CDR3, the DNA is TGTGCCAGCAGTGACTCGGCGGGAGCGACAGATACGCAGTATTTT. Amino acids: CASSDSAGATDTQYF.